This T cell receptor (beta chain) was sequenced for a study of blood T cell repertoires in COVID-19. The data were produced by immunoSEQ multiplex PCR, yet TCRdb's version contains in-frame clones alone and is incomplete. The sample holds 10,000 or so clones, around 78% seen once. Per germline, CDR1 MRHNA and CDR2 SNTAGT. The CDR3 has 15 residues. The V and J ends lost 0 bases and 4 bases respectively, with 11 bases between them. The chain couples TRBV6-4 to TRBJ2-3, with D possibly TRBD1 on 5 matching bases. Material for sequencing was peripheral blood. This clonotype originated in a human donor in a cohort sampled during active COVID-19. In DNA form, the CDR3 reads TGTGCCAGCAGTGACTCGATCCAGGGTGCAGATACGCAGTATTTT. Protein sequence: CASSDSIQGADTQYF.